Sequencing of this T cell receptor (beta chain) was carried out in a study of spatial heterogeneity in lung cancer. J was trimmed by 4 bases and V by 7 bases; bases with no gene match: 10. CDR1 SNHLY and CDR2 FYNNEI come from the germline V gene. The CDR3 totals 15 residues. This clonotype was detected ten times or more. A single record per CDR3 protein comes from TCRdb applying MiXCR to the 5' RACE reads. The sample yields about 39,000 distinct CDR3 sequences, 3% to 3.5% seen once. Stated time point: sample taken at primary tumor resection. Whole RNA, isolated from tumor, nontumor lung or frozen PBMC, was sequenced without prior sorting.

The material sequenced was normal lung tissue next to the tumor, taken at surgery. V usage is TRBV2 and J usage is TRBJ2-3; TRBD2 matches at 8 bases. The origin of this receptor is a male donor with early-stage non-small cell lung cancer. CDR3 protein: CASNGGGGPADTQYF. CDR3 coding DNA: TGTGCCAGCAACGGGGGCGGGGGGCCCGCAGATACGCAGTATTTT. The variable domain in full, with the rest retrieved from reference TRBV2 and TRBJ2-3, is EPEVTQTPSHQVTQMGQEVILRCVPISNHLYFYWYRQILGQKVEFLVSFYNNEISEKSEIFDDQFSVERPDGSNFTLKIRSTKLEDSAMYFCASNGGGGPADTQYFGPGTRLTVL.